This T cell receptor beta chain originates from a study of graft-versus-host responses after intestinal transplantation (dated by TCRdb to 2020 to 2022). Turning to the overall study: Multivisceral, liver-intestinal, or isolated intestinal transplants were received by the recipients. Every recipient was given anti-thymocyte globulin induction, then maintenance tacrolimus and steroids for around three years. Instead of going to the commercial service, samples from a few later patients were sequenced in-house on an Illumina MiSeq and processed with MiXCR. Of the 20 to 25 intestinal transplant recipients enrolled in the cohort, one of whom was a retransplant, 3 patients without pretransplant specimens were excluded. To identify alloreactive clones, pre-transplant mixed lymphocyte reaction products were sequenced and then compared with unstimulated pre-transplant donor and recipient T cells. Donor T cell macrochimerism was defined as a peak of at least 4% donor T cells among recipient peripheral blood mononuclear cells. Bulk TCR-beta CDR3 sequencing was used to track graft-versus-host and host-versus-graft alloreactive T cell clones in the graft, circulation and bone marrow after intestinal transplantation.

Sample time point, as interpreted from the label and publication: cells obtained before transplantation from donor or recipient. CD3+CD4+ and CD3+CD8+ populations were FACS-sorted from unstimulated pre-transplant donor and recipient cells taken from spleen or lymph nodes. Only one count was recorded for this clone. Its antigen has not been determined. Qualities for individual bases were not recorded, and no much larger clone is one base off. The library relied on the immunoSEQ multiplex PCR assay. In most patients, genomic DNA was isolated using the Qiagen DNeasy Blood and Tissue Kit and sent frozen to Adaptive Biotechnologies for TCR sequencing. Adaptive Biotechnologies carried out high-throughput TCR-beta CDR3 sequencing of genomic DNA for most patients. The paper's processing steps were these. Adaptive's ImmunoSEQ software was the source of the TCR sequencing data for approximately 18 patients, while three other patients were processed with MiXCR and VDJtools. CD4 versus CD8 sorting errors were corrected by removing sequences found in both subsets at a frequency ratio below 5:1. CDR3 nucleotide sequences shared between donor and recipient were removed because their origin could not be assigned. At least 2-fold expansion over unstimulated cells and a minimum CFSE-low frequency of 0.002% (template counts) or 0.001% (read counts) were required for clones to be classified as alloreactive. Clones detected in sequenced pre-transplant spleen, lymph node, or MLR CFSE-low populations of the donor or recipient were defined as mappable. Cumulative frequency of alloreactive clones was calculated as a percentage of all sequences weighted by copy number. The table comes from immuneACCESS by way of TCRdb, which keeps in-frame sequences with V and J called. Part of the clones is missing from these tables; in studies checked, under half for an unresolved V gene and the rest for unknown reasons. D and trimming come from the DNA, and the V and J calls and clone size come from that table. This sample gives approximately 68,000 clones in total; 90% of them show up just once. The top ten hold less than 4.5% of the sample.

Study-wide findings and limitations: Patients with donor T cell macrochimerism had high GvH to HvG T cell clonal ratios in their allografts. GvH clones were detected in recipient bone marrow, and some appeared earlier in ileal mucosa or blood, consistent with an intestinal mucosal origin. Peak levels of circulating GvH clones were associated with declines in HvG clones early after transplant. Conclusions were limited by the relatively low number and heterogeneity of intestinal transplant patients.

The origin of this receptor is a human donor who was the organ donor for an intestinal transplant. The input for sequencing was unstimulated CD8+ T cells sorted from spleen or lymph node cells, taken before transplant.

The sequenced DNA is TGTGCCAGCATAAGGTGGTGGGGGGTCTACAATGAGCAGTTCTTC. Its protein is CASIRWWGVYNEQFF. The chain is assembled from TRBV2 and TRBJ2-1, and TRBD2 may be the D gene, going by 6 matching bases. Between the V and J ends, shortened by 7 bases and 3 bases respectively, the junction contains 16 bases. According to the germline V gene, CDR1 reads SNHLY and CDR2 reads FYNNEI. Taken from cysteine to phenylalanine, the CDR3 has 15 residues. Only the CDR3 portion is preserved as DNA: 45 bases, with reading frame beginning at the first base.